This T cell receptor beta chain appears in the sequencing data of a study of T cells in Graves' hyperthyroidism and ophthalmopathy. Germline-derived CDR1 and CDR2 are MNHEY and SMNVEV (reference sequence). V shed 4 bases, J shed 5 bases, and the junction held 10 bases outside the gene matches. CDR3 length: 16 residues. This clonotype has a count of ten or more. Amplified regions were TCR beta CDR3 sequences from RNA transcripts. First-round RT-PCR with HTBI primers amplified the TCR CDR3 region. A single record per CDR3 protein comes from TCRdb applying MiXCR to the multiplex PCR reads. Seen here are more than 600,000 distinct CDR3 sequences, about a sixth observed once, and the top ten hold under 9.5%. A lack of ophthalmopathy progression within 18 months defined stable Graves' hyperthyroidism. Diagnosing involved the use of clinical symptoms, serum thyroxine and TRAb, thyroid ultrasound and orbital computed tomography.

The source of this sequence is a man aged 18-30 years with Graves' hyperthyroidism. The material sequenced was blood. The gene calls are TRBV27 and TRBJ2-1; 8 nucleotides line up with TRBD1. The CDR3: CASSSRGLSSNNEQFF. In nucleotides, the CDR3 is TGTGCCAGCAGTTCCAGGGGGCTAAGTTCCAACAATGAGCAGTTCTTC.